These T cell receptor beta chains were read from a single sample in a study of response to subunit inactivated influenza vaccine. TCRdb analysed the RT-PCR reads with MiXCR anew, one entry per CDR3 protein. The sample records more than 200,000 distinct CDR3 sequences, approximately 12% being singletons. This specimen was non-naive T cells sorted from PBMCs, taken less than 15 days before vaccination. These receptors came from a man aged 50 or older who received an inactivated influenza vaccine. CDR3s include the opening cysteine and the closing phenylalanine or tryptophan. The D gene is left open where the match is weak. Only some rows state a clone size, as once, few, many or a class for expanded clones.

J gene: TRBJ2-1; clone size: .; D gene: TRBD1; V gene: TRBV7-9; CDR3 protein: CASSPTGTGRNEQFF; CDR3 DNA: TGTGCCAGCAGCCCGACCGGGACAGGGAGAAATGAGCAGTTCTTC
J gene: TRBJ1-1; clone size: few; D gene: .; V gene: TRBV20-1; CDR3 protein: CSAPKPGTTEAFF; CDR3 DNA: TGCAGTGCTCCGAAACCCGGGACCACTGAAGCTTTCTTT
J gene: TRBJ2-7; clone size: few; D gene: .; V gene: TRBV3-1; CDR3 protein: CASSRGYGEQYF; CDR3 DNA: TGTGCCAGCAGCCGGGGGTACGGCGAGCAGTACTTC
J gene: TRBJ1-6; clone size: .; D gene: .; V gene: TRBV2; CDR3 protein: CASSPDLYSPLHF; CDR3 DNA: TGTGCCAGCAGTCCGGACCTGTATTCACCCCTCCACTTT
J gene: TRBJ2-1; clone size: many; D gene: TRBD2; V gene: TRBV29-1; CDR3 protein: CSVQTSGGGYEQFF; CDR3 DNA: TGCAGCGTTCAAACTAGCGGAGGAGGGTATGAGCAGTTCTTC
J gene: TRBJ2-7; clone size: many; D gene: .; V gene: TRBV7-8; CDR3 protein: CASSSRQDSYEQYF; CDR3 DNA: TGTGCCAGCAGCTCACGACAGGATTCCTACGAGCAGTACTTC
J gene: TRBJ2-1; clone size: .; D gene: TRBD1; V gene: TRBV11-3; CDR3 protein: CASSEDTGDGAYNEQFF; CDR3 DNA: TGTGCCAGCAGCGAAGATACAGGGGATGGGGCCTACAATGAGCAGTTCTTC
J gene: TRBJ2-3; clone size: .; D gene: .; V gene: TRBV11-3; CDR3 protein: CASSDHSDTQYF; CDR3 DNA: TGTGCCAGCAGCGACCATTCAGATACGCAGTATTTT
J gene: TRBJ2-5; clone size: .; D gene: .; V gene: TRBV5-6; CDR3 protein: CASSWGEPQETQYF; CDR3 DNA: TGTGCCAGCAGCTGGGGGGAGCCCCAAGAGACCCAGTACTTC
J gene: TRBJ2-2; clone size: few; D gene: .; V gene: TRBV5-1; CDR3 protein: CASSSTPPVRELFF; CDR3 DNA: TGCGCCAGCAGCTCGACCCCCCCGGTCCGGGAGCTGTTTTTT
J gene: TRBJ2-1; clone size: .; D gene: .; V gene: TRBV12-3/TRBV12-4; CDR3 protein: CASSFTEYNEQFF; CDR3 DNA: TGTGCCAGCAGTTTTACGGAGTACAATGAGCAGTTCTTC
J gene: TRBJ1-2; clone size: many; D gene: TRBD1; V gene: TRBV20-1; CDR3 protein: CSATGIKTGEGYTF; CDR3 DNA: TGCAGTGCCACCGGAATCAAAACAGGGGAAGGCTACACCTTC
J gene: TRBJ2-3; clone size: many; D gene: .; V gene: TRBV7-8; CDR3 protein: CASSLSESTSTDTQYF; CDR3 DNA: TGTGCCAGCAGCTTAAGCGAGTCTACTAGCACAGATACGCAGTATTTT
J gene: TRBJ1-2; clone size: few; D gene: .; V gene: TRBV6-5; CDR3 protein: CASSYGEYNYGYTF; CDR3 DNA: TGTGCCAGCAGTTACGGGGAGTACAACTATGGCTACACCTTC
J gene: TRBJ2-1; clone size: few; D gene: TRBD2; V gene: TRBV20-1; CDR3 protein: CRTGLAGSEQFF; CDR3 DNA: TGCAGGACCGGACTAGCGGGATCGGAGCAGTTCTTC
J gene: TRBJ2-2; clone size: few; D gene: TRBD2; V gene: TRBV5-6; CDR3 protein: CASSPLAGGGTGELFF; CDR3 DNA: TGTGCCAGCAGCCCACTAGCGGGAGGAGGCACCGGGGAGCTGTTTTTT
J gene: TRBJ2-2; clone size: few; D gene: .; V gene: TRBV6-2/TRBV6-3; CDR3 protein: CASSYQANTGELFF; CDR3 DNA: TGTGCCAGCAGTTATCAGGCGAACACCGGGGAGCTGTTTTTT
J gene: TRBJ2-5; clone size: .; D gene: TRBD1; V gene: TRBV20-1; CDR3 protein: CSARAGGTETQYF; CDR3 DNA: TGCAGTGCTAGAGCAGGGGGCACGGAGACCCAGTACTTC
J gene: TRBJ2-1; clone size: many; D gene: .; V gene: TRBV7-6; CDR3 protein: CASSLGVFSSYNEQFF; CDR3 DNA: TGTGCCAGCAGCTTAGGGGTCTTTAGCTCCTACAATGAGCAGTTCTTC
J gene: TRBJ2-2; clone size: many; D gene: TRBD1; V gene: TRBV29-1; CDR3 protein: CSGGQVGAGELFF; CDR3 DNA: TGCAGCGGCGGACAGGTCGGGGCCGGGGAGCTGTTTTTT
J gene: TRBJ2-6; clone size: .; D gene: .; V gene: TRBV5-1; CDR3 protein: CASSSNPGELANVLTF; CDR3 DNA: TGCGCCAGCAGCTCAAACCCAGGAGAGCTGGCCAACGTCCTGACTTTC
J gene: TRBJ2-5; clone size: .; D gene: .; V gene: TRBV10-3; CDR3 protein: CAIGQGGGKETQYF; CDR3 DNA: TGTGCCATCGGGCAAGGTGGCGGAAAGGAGACCCAGTACTTC
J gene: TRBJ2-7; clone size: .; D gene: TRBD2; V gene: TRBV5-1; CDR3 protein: CASSTAPSGAQSSYEQYF; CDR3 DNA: TGCGCCAGCAGCACAGCCCCTAGCGGGGCCCAGAGCTCCTACGAGCAGTACTTC
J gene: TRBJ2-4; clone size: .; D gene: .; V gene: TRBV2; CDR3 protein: CASSERQLNIQYF; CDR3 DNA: TGTGCCAGCAGTGAACGCCAGTTAAACATTCAGTACTTC
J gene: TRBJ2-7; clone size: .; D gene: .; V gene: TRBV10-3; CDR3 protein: CAISEGPYEQYF; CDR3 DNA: TGTGCCATCAGTGAAGGTCCCTACGAGCAGTACTTC
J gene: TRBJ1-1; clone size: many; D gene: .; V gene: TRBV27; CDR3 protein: CASSPRGFMNTEAFF; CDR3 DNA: TGTGCCAGCAGTCCACGTGGGTTCATGAACACTGAAGCTTTCTTT
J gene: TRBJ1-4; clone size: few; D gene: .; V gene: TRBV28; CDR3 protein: CASSLGGKLFF; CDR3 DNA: TGTGCCAGCAGTTTAGGGGGGAAACTGTTTTTT
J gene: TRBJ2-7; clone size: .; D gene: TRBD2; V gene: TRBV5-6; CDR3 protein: CASSPPGLAVYEQYF; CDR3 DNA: TGTGCCAGCAGCCCACCGGGACTAGCGGTATACGAGCAGTACTTC
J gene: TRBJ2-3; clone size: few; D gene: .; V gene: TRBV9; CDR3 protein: CASSVTPTWSNTQYF; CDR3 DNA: TGTGCCAGCAGCGTAACCCCTACCTGGTCGAATACGCAGTATTTT
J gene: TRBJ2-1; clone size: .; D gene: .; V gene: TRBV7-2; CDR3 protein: CASSPGSNEQFF; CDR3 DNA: TGTGCCAGCAGCCCGGGATCCAATGAGCAGTTCTTC
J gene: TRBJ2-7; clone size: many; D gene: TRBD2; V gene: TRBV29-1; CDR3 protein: CSVDFGLGRKEQYF; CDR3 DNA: TGCAGCGTTGATTTCGGACTAGGACGTAAGGAGCAGTACTTC
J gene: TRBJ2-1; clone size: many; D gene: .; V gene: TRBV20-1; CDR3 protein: CSASRDTHFYEQFF; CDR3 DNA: TGCAGTGCTAGCAGGGACACGCACTTTTATGAGCAGTTCTTC
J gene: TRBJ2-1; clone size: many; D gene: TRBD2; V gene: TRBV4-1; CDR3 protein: CASSQGGLAGGHNEQFF; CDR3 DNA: TGCGCCAGCAGCCAAGGGGGACTAGCGGGGGGACACAATGAGCAGTTCTTC
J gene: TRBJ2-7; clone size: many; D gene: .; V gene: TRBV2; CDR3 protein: CASAHRDIRPYEQYF; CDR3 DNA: TGTGCCAGCGCTCACCGGGACATCCGGCCCTACGAGCAGTACTTC